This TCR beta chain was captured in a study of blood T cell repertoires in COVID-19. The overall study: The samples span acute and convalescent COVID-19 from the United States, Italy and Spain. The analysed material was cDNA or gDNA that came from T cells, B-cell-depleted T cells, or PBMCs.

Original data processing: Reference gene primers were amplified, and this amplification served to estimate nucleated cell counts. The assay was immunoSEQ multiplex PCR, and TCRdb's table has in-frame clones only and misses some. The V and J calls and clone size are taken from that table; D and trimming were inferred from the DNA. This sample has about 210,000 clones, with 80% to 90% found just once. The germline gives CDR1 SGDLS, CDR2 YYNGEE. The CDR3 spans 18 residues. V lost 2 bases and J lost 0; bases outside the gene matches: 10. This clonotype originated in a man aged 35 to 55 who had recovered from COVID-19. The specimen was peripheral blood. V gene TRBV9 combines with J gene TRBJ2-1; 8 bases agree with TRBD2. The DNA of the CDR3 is TGTGCCAGCAGCGTGGGGGTCGGGGGGGACCCCTCCTACAATGAGCAGTTCTTC. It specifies CASSVGVGGDPSYNEQFF.